This T cell receptor (beta chain) was identified in a study of vaccination and CD4 T cells after COVID-19. Study-wide results and caveats: Convalescent patients were relatively few, and early post-infection timepoints were missing.

Sequencing of the DNA from cultured CD4+ T cells was carried out with the Oncomine TCR Beta short-read assay. TCRdb fed the PCR reads into MiXCR, producing one record per CDR3 protein. The repertoire holds fewer than 15,000 distinct CDR3 sequences, with 40% to 50% as singletons. A remark on this clonotype: Its antigen is currently unknown.

Treatment: approximately 9-day PBMC culture with coronavirus spike peptide pools or control peptides (ViraFEST assay). Positive PCR tests were logged from March through December 2020, ahead of US Alpha, Beta and Delta variants. This CDR3 has 17 residues. Germline values: CDR1 SEHNR, CDR2 FQNEAQ (reference sequence). The V gene lost 4 bases and the J gene lost 7 bases, with 20 bases spanning the gap. The chain is built from TRBV7-9 and TRBJ1-6, with a weak D call TRBD1 (6 bases). This clonotype was obtained from a human donor with COVID-19. The material was cultured CD4+ T cells from blood, obtained after SARS-CoV-2 vaccination. CDR3 loop: CASSSGPTGLLNSPLHF. The CDR3 DNA follows: TGTGCCAGCAGCTCTGGACCGACAGGTCTTCTCAATTCACCCCTCCACTTT.